The entry below describes one T cell receptor (beta chain). This record belongs to a study of OX40 agonist ivuxolimab in advanced cancers. Trimming took off 0 bases at V and 7 bases at J, with 15 bases between the two ends. From germline, CDR1 is GTSNPN and CDR2 SVGIG (reference sequence). The CDR3 length is 14 residues. Assay: immunoSEQ multiplex PCR; the TCRdb copy retains only in-frame clones and omits some. The sample holds roughly 84,000 clones, 65% to 85% seen once. The material was CD4+ or CD8+ T cells sorted from blood, obtained in a trial of the OX40 agonist ivuxolimab. The source of this sequence is an adult with an advanced solid tumor such as melanoma, head and neck, liver or kidney cancer. V is TRBV30 and J is TRBJ2-5; a weak D match, TRBD1 (5 bases). This CDR3 is CAWSVGQPRGTQYF. In DNA form, the CDR3 reads TGTGCCTGGAGTGTGGGGCAGCCAAGGGGGACCCAGTACTTC.